The rows below give T cell receptor beta chains drawn from one sample of a study of radiotherapy plus CTLA-4 blockade in lung cancer. Repertoires were generated with immunoSEQ multiplex PCR, while TCRdb's copy carries only in-frame clones and drops some. The table shows tens of thousands of clones, with 80% to 85% occurring only once. This material consisted of peripheral blood, taken from a patient treated with radiotherapy plus ipilimumab. The receptor source for this set is a human donor with non-small cell lung cancer who had stable disease on radiotherapy plus ipilimumab. Both conserved end residues are part of each CDR3. Fields, in order: V gene, J gene, CDR3 protein.

v_gene: TRBV28
j_gene: TRBJ1-5
CDR3aa: CASSVGGVGNQPQHF

v_gene: TRBV28
j_gene: TRBJ1-2
CDR3aa: CASSTDRGYTF

v_gene: TRBV6-6
j_gene: TRBJ2-2
CDR3aa: CASANTGELFF

v_gene: TRBV10-2
j_gene: TRBJ2-4
CDR3aa: CASSETGTVSSFGKNIQYF

v_gene: TRBV28
j_gene: TRBJ2-7
CDR3aa: CASSFSDAYGQYF

v_gene: TRBV15
j_gene: TRBJ1-5
CDR3aa: CATSRTGVGNQPQHF

v_gene: TRBV7-3
j_gene: TRBJ2-1
CDR3aa: CASSSRDRGTNEQFF

v_gene: TRBV28
j_gene: TRBJ2-7
CDR3aa: CASSPRLVSLTYEQYF

v_gene: TRBV27
j_gene: TRBJ2-7
CDR3aa: CASSFLTSGLSYEQYF

v_gene: TRBV7-6
j_gene: TRBJ1-1
CDR3aa: CASSFNRNTEAFF

v_gene: TRBV28
j_gene: TRBJ1-6
CDR3aa: CASSFGGTDSPLHF

v_gene: TRBV7-3
j_gene: TRBJ2-7
CDR3aa: CASSPKSGTGSYEQYF

v_gene: TRBV4-1
j_gene: TRBJ1-4
CDR3aa: CASSQDGGGNEKLFF

v_gene: TRBV15
j_gene: TRBJ2-1
CDR3aa: CATSRQEGGYNEQFF

v_gene: TRBV5-1
j_gene: TRBJ2-1
CDR3aa: CASSVGGRQDVYNEQFF

v_gene: TRBV28
j_gene: TRBJ2-7
CDR3aa: CASIMGGRLRSSYEQYF

v_gene: TRBV6-6
j_gene: TRBJ1-5
CDR3aa: CASSWERRAGDQPQHF

v_gene: TRBV2
j_gene: TRBJ1-1
CDR3aa: CASSDRGLGTEAFF

v_gene: TRBV7-2
j_gene: TRBJ2-3
CDR3aa: CASSLALAGGTDTQYF

v_gene: TRBV9
j_gene: TRBJ1-6
CDR3aa: CASSDTVGYNSPLHF

v_gene: TRBV5-1
j_gene: TRBJ2-1
CDR3aa: CASSLVSGGLNEQFF

v_gene: TRBV7-2
j_gene: TRBJ2-3
CDR3aa: CASSPRLRISGGIAQYF

v_gene: TRBV5-6
j_gene: TRBJ2-3
CDR3aa: CASSLGQQGDTQYF

v_gene: TRBV9
j_gene: TRBJ2-1
CDR3aa: CASSTDRAQQFF

v_gene: TRBV10-2
j_gene: TRBJ1-1
CDR3aa: CASSDRRGPTEAFF

v_gene: TRBV28
j_gene: TRBJ2-2
CDR3aa: CASSYRGPGELFF

v_gene: TRBV10-3
j_gene: TRBJ1-5
CDR3aa: CAISERGGGNQPQHF

v_gene: TRBV6-5
j_gene: TRBJ2-1
CDR3aa: CASSYGRGGRYNEQFF

v_gene: TRBV10-3
j_gene: TRBJ2-7
CDR3aa: CASSSGGSHYEQYF

v_gene: TRBV28
j_gene: TRBJ2-7
CDR3aa: CASSIPGTEVTTYEQYF